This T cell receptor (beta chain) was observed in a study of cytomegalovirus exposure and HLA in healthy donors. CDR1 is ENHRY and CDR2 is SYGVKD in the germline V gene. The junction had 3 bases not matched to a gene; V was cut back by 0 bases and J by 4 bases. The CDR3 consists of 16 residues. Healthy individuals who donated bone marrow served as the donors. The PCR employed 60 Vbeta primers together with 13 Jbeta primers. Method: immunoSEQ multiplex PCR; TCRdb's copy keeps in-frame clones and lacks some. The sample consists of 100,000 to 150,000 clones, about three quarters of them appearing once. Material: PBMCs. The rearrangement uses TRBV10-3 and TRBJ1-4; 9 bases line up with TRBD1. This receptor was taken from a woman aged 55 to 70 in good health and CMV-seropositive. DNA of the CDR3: TGTGCCATCAGTGAGTCGACAGGGGGGGTTAATGAAAAACTGTTTTTT. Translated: CAISESTGGVNEKLFF.